This T cell receptor beta chain is drawn from a study of a mutant IDH1 vaccine in newly diagnosed glioma. Points on this clone: Its target is not known.

Assay used: immunoSEQ multiplex PCR; TCRdb lists only in-frame clones, some missing. The repertoire holds about 27,000 clones, with approximately 80% as singletons. CDR3 length: 17 residues. CDR1 and CDR2 (germline): SGHNT, YENEEA. The V and J ends lost 2 bases and 3 bases respectively, with 16 bases between them. The time point denotes: week 5, during vaccination. The study gave 300 ug of mutant IDH1 20-mer peptide per vaccine dose, with topical imiquimod. This clonotype originated in a man aged 40-49 years with glioma. Some clones in this sample may be carry-over from other donors' samples. The specimen comprised PBMCs, sampled from a glioma patient whose treatment included an IDH1 peptide vaccine. V gene TRBV11-3 combines with J gene TRBJ2-2; D perhaps matches TRBD2 (5 bases). Here the CDR3 reads CASSLSRTSLHTGELFF. For the CDR3, the DNA is TGTGCCAGCAGCTTAAGTCGGACTTCCCTGCACACCGGGGAGCTGTTTTTT.